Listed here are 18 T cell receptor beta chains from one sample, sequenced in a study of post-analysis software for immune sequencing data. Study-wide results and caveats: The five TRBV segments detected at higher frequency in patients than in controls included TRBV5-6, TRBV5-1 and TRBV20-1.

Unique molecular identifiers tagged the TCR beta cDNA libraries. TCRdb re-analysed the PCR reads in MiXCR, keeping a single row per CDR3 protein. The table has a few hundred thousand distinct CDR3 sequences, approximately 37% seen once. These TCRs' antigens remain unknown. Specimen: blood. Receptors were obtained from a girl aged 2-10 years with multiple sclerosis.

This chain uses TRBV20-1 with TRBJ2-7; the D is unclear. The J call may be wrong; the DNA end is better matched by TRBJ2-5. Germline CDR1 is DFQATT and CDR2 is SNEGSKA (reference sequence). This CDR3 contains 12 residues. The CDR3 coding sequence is TGCAGTGCTAGAGCCCCGACTGGGACCCAGTACTTC. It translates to CSARAPTGTQYF.

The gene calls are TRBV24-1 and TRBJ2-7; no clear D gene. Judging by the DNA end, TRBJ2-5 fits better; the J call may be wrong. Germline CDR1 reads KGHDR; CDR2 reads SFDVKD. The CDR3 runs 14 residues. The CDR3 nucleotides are TGTGCCACCAGTGATCGGCAGGTGTACGAGACCCAGTACTTC. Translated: CATSDRQVYETQYF.

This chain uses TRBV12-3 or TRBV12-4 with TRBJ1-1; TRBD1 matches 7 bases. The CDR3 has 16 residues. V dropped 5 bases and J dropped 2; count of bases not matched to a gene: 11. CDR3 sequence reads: CASSPGQGVVNTEAFF. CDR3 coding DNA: TGTGCCAGCAGTCCGGGGCAGGGGGTTGTAAACACTGAAGCTTTCTTT.

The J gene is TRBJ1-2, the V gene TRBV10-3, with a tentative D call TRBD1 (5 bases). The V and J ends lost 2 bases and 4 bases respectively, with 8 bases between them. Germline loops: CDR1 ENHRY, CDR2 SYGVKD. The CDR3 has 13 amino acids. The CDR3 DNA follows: TGTGCCATCAGTGAGAGACAGCTCTATGGCTACACCTTC. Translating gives CAISERQLYGYTF.

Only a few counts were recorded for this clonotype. CDR3 region: CASNPTSGGAWYNEQFF. CDR3 nucleotides: TGTGCCAGCAACCCGACTAGCGGGGGGGCCTGGTACAATGAGCAGTTCTTC. The rearrangement links TRBV28 to TRBJ2-1, with 14 positions matching TRBD2. From germline, CDR1 is MDHEN and CDR2 SYDVKM. V lost 7 bases, J lost 4 bases, and 9 bases stayed unmatched. This CDR3 is built from 17 residues.

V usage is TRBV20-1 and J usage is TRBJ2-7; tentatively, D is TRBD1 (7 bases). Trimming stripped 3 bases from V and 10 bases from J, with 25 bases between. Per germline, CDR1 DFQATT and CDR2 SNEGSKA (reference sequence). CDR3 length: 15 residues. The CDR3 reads CSASLTSGRRGAQYF. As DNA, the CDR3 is TGCAGTGCTAGTTTGACGAGCGGTCGCAGGGGGGCCCAGTACTTC.

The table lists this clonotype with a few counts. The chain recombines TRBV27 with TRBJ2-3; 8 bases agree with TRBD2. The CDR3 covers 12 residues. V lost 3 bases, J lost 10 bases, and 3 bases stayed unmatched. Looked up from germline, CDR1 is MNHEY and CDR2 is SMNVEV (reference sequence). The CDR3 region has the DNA TGTGCCAGCAGTTTTAGCGGGATAGCGCAGTATTTT. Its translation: CASSFSGIAQYF.

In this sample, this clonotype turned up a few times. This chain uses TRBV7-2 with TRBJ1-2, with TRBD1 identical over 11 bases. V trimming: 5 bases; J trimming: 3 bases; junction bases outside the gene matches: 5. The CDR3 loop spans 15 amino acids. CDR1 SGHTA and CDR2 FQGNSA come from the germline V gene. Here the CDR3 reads CASSRGTGGYYGYTF. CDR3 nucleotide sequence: TGTGCCAGCAGCCGAGGGACAGGGGGTTACTATGGCTACACCTTC. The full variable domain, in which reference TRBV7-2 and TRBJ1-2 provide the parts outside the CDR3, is GAGVSQSPSNKVTEKGKDVELRCDPISGHTALYWYRQSLGQGLEFLIYFQGNSAPDKSGLPSDRFSAERTGGSVSTLTIQRTQQEDSAVYLCASSRGTGGYYGYTFGSGTRLTVV.

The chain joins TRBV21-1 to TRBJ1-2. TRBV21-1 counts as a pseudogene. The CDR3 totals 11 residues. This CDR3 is CASSKVGGYTF. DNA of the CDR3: TGTGCCAGCAGCAAAGTTGGTGGCTACACCTTC.

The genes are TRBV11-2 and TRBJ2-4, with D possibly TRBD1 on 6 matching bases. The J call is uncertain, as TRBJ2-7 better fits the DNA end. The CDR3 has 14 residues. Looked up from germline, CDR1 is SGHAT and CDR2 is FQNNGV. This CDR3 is CASSQNWGTYEQYF. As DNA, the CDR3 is TGTGCCAGCAGTCAGAACTGGGGGACATACGAGCAGTACTTC.

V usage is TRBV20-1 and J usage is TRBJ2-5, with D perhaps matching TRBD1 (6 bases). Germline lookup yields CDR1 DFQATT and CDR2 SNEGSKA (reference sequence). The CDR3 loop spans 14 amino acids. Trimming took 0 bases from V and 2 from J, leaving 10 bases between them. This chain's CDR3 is CSARDQGTQETQYF. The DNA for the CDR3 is TGCAGTGCTAGAGATCAGGGGACACAAGAGACCCAGTACTTC.

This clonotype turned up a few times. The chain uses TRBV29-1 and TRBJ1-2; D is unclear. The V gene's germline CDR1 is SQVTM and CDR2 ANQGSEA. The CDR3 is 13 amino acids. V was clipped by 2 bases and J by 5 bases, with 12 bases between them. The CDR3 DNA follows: TGCAGCGTTGAATATTTGGCAGCGTATGGCTACACCTTC. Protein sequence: CSVEYLAAYGYTF.

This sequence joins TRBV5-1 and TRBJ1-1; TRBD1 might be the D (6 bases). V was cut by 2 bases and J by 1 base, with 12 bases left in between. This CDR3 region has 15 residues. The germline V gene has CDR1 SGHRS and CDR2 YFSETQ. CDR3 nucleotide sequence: TGCGCCAGCAGCTTAAGGACAGTAGGGAACACTGAAGCTTTCTTT. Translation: CASSLRTVGNTEAFF.

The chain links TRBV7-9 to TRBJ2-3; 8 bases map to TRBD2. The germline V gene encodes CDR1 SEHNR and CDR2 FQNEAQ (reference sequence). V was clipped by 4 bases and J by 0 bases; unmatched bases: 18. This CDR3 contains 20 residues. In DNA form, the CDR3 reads TGTGCCAGCAGCTCCACACCTAGGCTAGCGGGTCCGCTAAGCACAGATACGCAGTATTTT. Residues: CASSSTPRLAGPLSTDTQYF.

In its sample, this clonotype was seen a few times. CDR3 DNA sequence: TGTGCCAGCAGCCAAGGAGCAACGGTGCTGGATGGCTACACCTTC. Residues: CASSQGATVLDGYTF. The chain has TRBV14 and TRBJ1-2; D unresolved. Between the trimmed V and J ends, which lost 1 base and 6 bases, there was a span of 15 bases. From germline, CDR1 is SGHDN and CDR2 FVKESK. The CDR3 runs 15 residues.

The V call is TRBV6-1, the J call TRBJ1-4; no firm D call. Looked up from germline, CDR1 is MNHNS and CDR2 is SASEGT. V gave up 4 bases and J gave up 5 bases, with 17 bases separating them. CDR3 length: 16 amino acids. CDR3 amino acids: CASSASSRGRNEKLFF. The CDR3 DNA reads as TGTGCCAGCAGTGCCTCCTCCCGGGGAAGAAATGAAAAACTGTTTTTT.

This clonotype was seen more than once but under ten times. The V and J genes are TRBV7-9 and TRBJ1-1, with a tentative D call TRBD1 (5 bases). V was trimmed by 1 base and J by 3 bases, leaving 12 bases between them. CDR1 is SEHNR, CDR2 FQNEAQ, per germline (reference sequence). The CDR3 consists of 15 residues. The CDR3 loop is CASSLEGEGDTEAFF. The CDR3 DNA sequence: TGTGCCAGCAGCTTAGAAGGGGAAGGGGACACTGAAGCTTTCTTT. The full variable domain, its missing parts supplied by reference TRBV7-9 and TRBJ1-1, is DTGVSQNPRHKITKRGQNVTFRCDPISEHNRLYWYRQTLGQGPEFLTYFQNEAQLEKSRLLSDRFSAERPKGSFSTLEIQRTEQGDSAMYLCASSLEGEGDTEAFFGQGTRLTVV.

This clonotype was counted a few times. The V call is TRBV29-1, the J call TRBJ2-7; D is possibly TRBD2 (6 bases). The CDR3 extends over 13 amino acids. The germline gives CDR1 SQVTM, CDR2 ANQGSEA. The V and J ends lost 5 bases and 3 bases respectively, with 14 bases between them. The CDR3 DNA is TGCAGCGTTTATGCGGGATTGGGCTACGAGCAGTACTTC. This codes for CSVYAGLGYEQYF.